This T cell receptor beta chain was identified in a study of post-analysis software for immune sequencing data. Study summary: Disease courses included relapsing-remitting, secondary progressive and progressive-relapsing multiple sclerosis.

Study outcomes and limitations: Significantly lower normalized Chao1 diversity was found in patients with multiple sclerosis relative to controls. With TRBV5-6, TRBV5-1 and TRBV20-1 included, about five TRBV segments were more frequent in patients than in controls. F measure clustering grouped samples strongly by preparation batch.

A note on this clonotype: The antigen is undetermined.

Unique molecular identifiers tagged the TCR beta cDNA libraries. TCRdb reanalysed the PCR reads using MiXCR and keeps one entry per CDR3 protein. Of roughly 730,000 distinct CDR3 sequences listed, 25% to 30% were seen once; the top ten hold 0.55% to 0.65%. This CDR3 is built from 11 residues. From germline, CDR1 is SQVTM and CDR2 ANQGSEA. The chain couples TRBV29-1 to TRBJ2-1, with 8 bases aligning to TRBD1. The source is a girl between 10 and 17 years old with multiple sclerosis. Sequencing was carried out using blood. The CDR3 DNA follows: TGCAGTCTACGACAGGGGAGTAAGCAGTTCTTC. Protein product: CSLRQGSKQFF.